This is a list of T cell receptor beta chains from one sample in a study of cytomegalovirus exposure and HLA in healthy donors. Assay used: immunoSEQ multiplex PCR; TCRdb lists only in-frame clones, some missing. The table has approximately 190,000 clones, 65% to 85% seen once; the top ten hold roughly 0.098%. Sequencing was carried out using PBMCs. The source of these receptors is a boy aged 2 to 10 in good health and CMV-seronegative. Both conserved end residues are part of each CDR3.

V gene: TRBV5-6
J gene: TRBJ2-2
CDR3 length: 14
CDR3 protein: CASSYARGSGELFF

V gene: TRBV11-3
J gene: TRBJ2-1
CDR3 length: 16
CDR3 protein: CASSLGGQGTYNEQFF

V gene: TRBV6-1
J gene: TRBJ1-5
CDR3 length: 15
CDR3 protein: CASSETRGNNQPQHF

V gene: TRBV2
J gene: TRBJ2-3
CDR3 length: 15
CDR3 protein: CASSDGTHPRDTQYF

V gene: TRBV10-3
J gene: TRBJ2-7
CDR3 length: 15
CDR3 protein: CAISKTGTSGYEQYF

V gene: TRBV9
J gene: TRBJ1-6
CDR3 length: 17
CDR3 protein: CASSAGHSLVRNSPLHF

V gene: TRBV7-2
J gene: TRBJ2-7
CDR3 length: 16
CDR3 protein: CASSPTGDVSYDEQYF

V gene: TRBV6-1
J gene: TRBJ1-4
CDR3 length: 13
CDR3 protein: CASSQQGNEKLFF

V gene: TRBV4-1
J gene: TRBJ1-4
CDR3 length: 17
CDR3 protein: CASSPGDRREIGEKLFF

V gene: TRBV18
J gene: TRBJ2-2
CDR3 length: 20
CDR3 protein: CASSLRTPGGLAGNTGELFF

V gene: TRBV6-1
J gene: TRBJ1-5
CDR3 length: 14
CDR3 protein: CASSDWQAGQPQHF

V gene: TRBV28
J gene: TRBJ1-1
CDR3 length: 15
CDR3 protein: CASSDTRTGNTEAFF

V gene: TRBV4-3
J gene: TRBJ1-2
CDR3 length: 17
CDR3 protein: CASSQVGIDRGWGGYTF

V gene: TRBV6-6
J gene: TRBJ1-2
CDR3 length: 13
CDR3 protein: CASSRQGAYGYTF

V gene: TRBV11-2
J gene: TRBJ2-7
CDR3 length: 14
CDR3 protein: CASSLSDSAYEQYF

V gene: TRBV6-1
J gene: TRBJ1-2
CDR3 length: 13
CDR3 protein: CASSEQGNYGYTF

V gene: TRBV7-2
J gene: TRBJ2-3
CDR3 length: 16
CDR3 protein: CASSLTPGNRGDTQYF